Below, 14 T cell receptor beta chains from the same sample are listed, as sequenced in a study of T cell responses to AZD1222 COVID-19 vaccine. Sequenced by immunoSEQ multiplex PCR; TCRdb stores in-frame clones only, minus some. The table has just over 150,000 clones, about 90% seen once. Here the sequenced sample was peripheral blood, taken 28 days after the second AZD1222 dose. The origin of the receptors is an adult who received the AZD1222 COVID-19 vaccine.

V and J are TRBV5-1 and TRBJ2-4, with TRBD2 matching over 7 bases. The CDR3 runs 16 residues. Germline CDR1 is SGHRS and CDR2 is YFSETQ. V lost 0 bases to trimming and J lost 0 bases; unmatched junction nucleotides: 3. For the CDR3, the DNA is TGCGCCAGCAGCTTGGAGGGACTATCAGCCAAAAACATTCAGTACTTC. This sequence encodes CASSLEGLSAKNIQYF.

This chain joins TRBV7-9 and TRBJ2-3; no reliable D call. Germline values: CDR1 SEHNR, CDR2 FQNEAQ (reference sequence). V shed 1 base and J shed 5 bases, with 7 bases lying between them. This CDR3 has 13 residues. The CDR3 spells CASSLDPKDTQYF. The CDR3 DNA reads as TGTGCCAGCAGCTTAGACCCAAAAGATACGCAGTATTTT. The full variable domain, rest sourced from reference TRBV7-9 and TRBJ2-3, is DTGVSQNPRHKITKRGQNVTFRCDPISEHNRLYWYRQTLGQGPEFLTYFQNEAQLEKSRLLSDRFSAERPKGSFSTLEIQRTEQGDSAMYLCASSLDPKDTQYFGPGTRLTVL.

The V gene is TRBV28, the J gene TRBJ1-1; 8 nucleotides match TRBD1. Germline V lookup: CDR1 MDHEN, CDR2 SYDVKM. J was trimmed by 1 base and V by 6 bases; bases with no gene match: 7. The CDR3 is 15 residues long. CDR3 amino acids: CASRPTGTGNTEAFF. The CDR3 DNA sequence: TGTGCCAGCAGGCCAACCGGGACAGGGAACACTGAAGCTTTCTTT. The whole variable domain, remainder taken from reference TRBV28 and TRBJ1-1, is DVKVTQSSRYLVKRTGEKVFLECVQDMDHENMFWYRQDPGLGLRLIYFSYDVKMKEKGDIPEGYSVSREKKERFSLILESASTNQTSMYLCASRPTGTGNTEAFFGQGTRLTVV.

This rearrangement joins TRBV5-4 to TRBJ1-6; perhaps TRBD1 as D (5 bases). In germline, CDR1 is SGHNT, CDR2 YYREEE (reference sequence). V was clipped by 4 bases and J by 10 bases, with 21 bases between them. The CDR3 is 16 residues long. The CDR3 DNA reads TGTGCCAGCAGCGGCAATTCCGGGACCGAAGGATCACCCCTCCACTTT. It encodes CASSGNSGTEGSPLHF.

The chain has TRBV6-5 and TRBJ2-1; possible D gene TRBD2, 6 bases. The CDR3 extends over 14 amino acids. The V end was cut by 6 bases, the J end by 9 bases, with 18 bases between. The germline V gene encodes CDR1 MNHEY and CDR2 SVGAGI. The CDR3, as DNA: TGTGCCAGCAGGGGGGGTCCCCTTCGGAGTGAGCAGTTCTTC. Protein sequence: CASRGGPLRSEQFF.

The chain links TRBV28 to TRBJ2-7; 9 nucleotides agree with TRBD2. V was pared by 4 bases and J by 4 bases, with 14 bases of the junction left unmatched. The CDR3 has 17 amino acids. Germline V gives CDR1 MDHEN, CDR2 SYDVKM. CDR3: CASSWGSGSSAGYEQYF. The CDR3, as DNA: TGTGCCAGCAGTTGGGGTAGCGGGAGCTCGGCCGGATACGAGCAGTACTTC.

V and J are TRBV7-2 and TRBJ1-3, with TRBD1 identical over 8 bases. This CDR3 spans 16 amino acids. V dropped 1 base and J dropped 0; count of bases not matched to a gene: 2. CDR1 and CDR2 from the germline V gene are SGHTA and FQGNSA. The CDR3 bases are TGTGCCAGCAGCTTAGACCAGGGGGCCTCTGGAAACACCATATATTTT. Translation gives CASSLDQGASGNTIYF.

The chain uses TRBV4-3 and TRBJ1-3; maybe TRBD1 (6 bases). Trimming left V 5 bases short and J 0 bases short, with 14 bases between. Germline-derived CDR1 and CDR2 are LGHNA and YSLEER. The CDR3 runs 16 residues. CDR3 amino acids: CASSYGTTSSGNTIYF. The CDR3 DNA reads as TGCGCCAGCAGCTACGGGACAACAAGCTCTGGAAACACCATATATTTT.

The CDR3 reads CASSPPTDTQYF. In DNA, the CDR3 is TGTGCCAGCAGCCCCCCGACAGATACGCAGTATTTT. The chain employs TRBV7-9 and TRBJ2-3; D is undetermined. There are 12 residues in the CDR3. V lost 5 bases and J 3 bases, leaving 6 bases between the germline ends. Per germline, CDR1 SEHNR and CDR2 FQNEAQ (reference sequence).

This chain uses TRBV28 with TRBJ1-5; no firm D call. Trimming took off 6 bases at V and 1 base at J, with 7 bases between the two ends. The germline V gene has CDR1 MDHEN and CDR2 SYDVKM. The CDR3 extends over 13 amino acids. CDR3 region: CASRIQSNQPQHF. The DNA of the CDR3 is TGTGCCAGCAGGATACAAAGCAATCAGCCCCAGCATTTT.

This clone qualifies as medium-sized. The V gene is TRBV21-1, the J gene TRBJ1-1. TRBV21-1 counts as a pseudogene. This CDR3 region has 15 residues. CDR3 DNA sequence: TGTGCCAGCAGCGCCGCGGGGGAGGGGAACCATGAAGCTTTCTTT. It yields the protein CASSAAGEGNHEAFF.

V usage is TRBV28 and J usage is TRBJ2-7; D is uncertain. V was trimmed by 6 bases and J by 2 bases, leaving 8 bases between them. The CDR3 loop spans 12 amino acids. Germline CDR1 reads MDHEN; CDR2 reads SYDVKM. CDR3 nucleotides: TGTGCCAGCAGAACCCAAGCCTACGAGCAGTACTTC. This gives the protein CASRTQAYEQYF.

To note about this clone: One end of the junction is discordant with germline, which a read error may explain. The V call is TRBV5-4, the J call TRBJ2-4, with 10 bases fitting TRBD1. The length of the CDR3 is 13 residues. Germline V lookup: CDR1 SGHNT, CDR2 YYREEE (reference sequence). CDR3 protein: CASSYGTGVFLDF. CDR3 nucleotide sequence: TGTGCCAGCAGCTACGGGACAGGGGTTTTTTTAGACTTC. The whole variable domain, filled in from reference TRBV5-4 and TRBJ2-4, reads ETGVTQSPTHLIKTRGQQVTLRCSSQSGHNTVSWYQQALGQGPQFIFQYYREEENGRGNFPPRFSGLQFPNYSSELNVNALELDDSALYLCASSYGTGVFLDFGAGTRLSVL.

The chain uses TRBV25-1 and TRBJ2-6; D is undetermined. In germline, CDR1 is MGHDK, CDR2 SYGVNS. The CDR3 runs 17 residues. V was shortened by 0 bases and J by 4 bases, with 13 bases between the two germline ends. The CDR3, as DNA: TGTGCCAGCAGTGAATATAGAGCTTCCTCCGGGGCCAACGTCCTGACTTTC. This codes for CASSEYRASSGANVLTF.